The 3 T cell receptor beta chains below come from one sample, sequenced in a study of T cells in Graves' hyperthyroidism and ophthalmopathy. From RNA transcripts, TCR beta CDR3 regions were amplified. The TCR CDR3 first-round RT-PCR relied on the HTBI primer set. TCRdb ran MiXCR on the multiplex PCR reads and lists one entry per CDR3 protein. The repertoire holds some 620,000 distinct CDR3 sequences, around 15% seen once, with approximately 3.8% in the top ten. The sample consisted of blood. The receptors shown here come from a woman in her twenties or thirties with Graves' hyperthyroidism.

This clonotype was counted many times. The rearrangement uses TRBV5-4 and TRBJ2-5; TRBD1 might be the D (6 bases). The CDR3 length is 14 residues. With 0 bases removed from V and 2 bases from J, the gap between germline ends came to 8 bases. Germline values: CDR1 SGHNT, CDR2 YYREEE (reference sequence). CDR3 in DNA: TGTGCCAGCAGCTTGGCGGACAGACAAGAGACCCAGTACTTC. As protein: CASSLADRQETQYF.

This clonotype was observed at least ten times. The chain has TRBV20-1 and TRBJ2-7, with TRBD2 matching 10 bases. The V and J ends lost 6 bases and 4 bases, in that order; junction bases with no gene match: 12. The CDR3 runs to 15 residues. From germline, CDR1 is DFQATT and CDR2 SNEGSKA (reference sequence). CDR3 in DNA: TGCAGTGCAATCCCGGAGCGGGAGGGCCGGTACGAGCAGTACTTC. Amino acid sequence: CSAIPEREGRYEQYF.

The chain carries TRBV20-1 and TRBJ1-6; 11 bases agree with TRBD1. V lost 0 bases, J lost 9 bases, and 10 bases stayed unmatched. The CDR3 runs to 17 residues. Germline loops: CDR1 DFQATT, CDR2 SNEGSKA (reference sequence). For the CDR3, the DNA is TGCAGTGCTAGAGATGAGCTGAGGACAGGGGGCATTTCACCCCTCCACTTT. The encoded protein is CSARDELRTGGISPLHF.